This T cell receptor beta chain was retrieved from a study of T-cell memory formation after mild COVID-19. Whole-study results and caveats: Balance between CD4 and CD8 was seen in clones contracting day 15 to 85, and a CD4+ lean was seen in later expanders.

TCRdb fed the 5' RACE reads into MiXCR, producing one record per CDR3 protein. This sample has about 340,000 distinct CDR3 sequences; 13% occur once, and the top ten carry over 20%. V was trimmed by 6 bases and J by 5 bases, leaving 19 bases between them. The length of the CDR3 is 14 residues. Germline CDR1 is DFQATT and CDR2 is SNEGSKA (reference sequence). As concerns this clonotype: What it binds is not known.

The sequenced sample was PBMCs or a T cell subset sorted from them (not recorded which). The rearrangement joins TRBV20-1 to TRBJ2-5, with D maybe TRBD1 (6 bases). The receptor was derived from a man aged 18 to 30 who had mild COVID-19 (a few samples of this study predate the infection). Cell type and time point are not known. CDR3 protein: CSASPGHLSETQYF. The CDR3 DNA reads TGCAGTGCGTCTCCGGGACACCTGTCCGAGACCCAGTACTTC.